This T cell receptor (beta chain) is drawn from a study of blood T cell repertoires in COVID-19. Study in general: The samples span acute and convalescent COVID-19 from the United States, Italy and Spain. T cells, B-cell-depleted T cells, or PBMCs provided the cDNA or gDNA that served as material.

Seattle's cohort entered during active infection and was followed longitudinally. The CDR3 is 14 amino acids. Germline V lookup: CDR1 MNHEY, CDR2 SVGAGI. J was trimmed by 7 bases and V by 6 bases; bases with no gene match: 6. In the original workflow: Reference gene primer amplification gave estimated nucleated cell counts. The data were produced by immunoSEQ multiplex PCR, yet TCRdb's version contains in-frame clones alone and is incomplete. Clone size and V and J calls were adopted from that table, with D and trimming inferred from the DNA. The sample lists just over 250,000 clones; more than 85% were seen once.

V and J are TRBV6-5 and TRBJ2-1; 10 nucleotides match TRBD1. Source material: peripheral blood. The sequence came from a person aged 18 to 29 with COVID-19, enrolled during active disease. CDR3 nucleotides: TGTGCCAGCAGGTCGACAGGGGGCGGGAATGAGCAGTTCTTC. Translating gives CASRSTGGGNEQFF.